This T cell receptor beta chain was captured by sequencing in a study of T cells in localized non-small cell lung cancer. Study observations and caveats: Longer overall survival associated with higher blood T cell density; shorter survival with higher adjacent-lung clonality. The greatest T cell clonality was found in uninvolved adjacent lung (higher than in tumor).

As concerns this clone: Its antigen is not known.

With V trimmed by 4 bases and J by 8 bases, 8 bases remained unmatched. The CDR3 runs 15 residues. Per the germline V gene, CDR1 is MGHDK and CDR2 is SYGVNS. The assay was immunoSEQ multiplex PCR, and TCRdb's table has in-frame clones only and misses some. The sample has about 83,000 clones, more than 75% seen once. The sample in question was peripheral blood, obtained before any cancer treatment. The genes are TRBV25-1 and TRBJ2-1, with 10 bases fitting TRBD2. The sequence derives from a female donor aged 60 or older with stage I lung adenocarcinoma. The CDR3 DNA reads TGTGCCAGCAGTGCCGGCACTAGCGGGACGGATGAGCAGTTCTTC. As protein: CASSAGTSGTDEQFF.